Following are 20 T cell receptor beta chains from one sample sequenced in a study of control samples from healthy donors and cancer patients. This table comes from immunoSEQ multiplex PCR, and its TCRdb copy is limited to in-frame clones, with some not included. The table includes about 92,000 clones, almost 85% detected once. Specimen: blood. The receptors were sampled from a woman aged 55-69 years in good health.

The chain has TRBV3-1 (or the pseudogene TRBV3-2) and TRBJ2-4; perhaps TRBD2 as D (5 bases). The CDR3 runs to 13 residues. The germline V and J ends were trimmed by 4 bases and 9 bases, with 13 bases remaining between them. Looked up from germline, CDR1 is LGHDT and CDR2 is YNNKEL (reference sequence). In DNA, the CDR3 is TGTGCCAGCAGCCGTTTACTAGAGGGCATTCAGTACTTC. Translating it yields CASSRLLEGIQYF.

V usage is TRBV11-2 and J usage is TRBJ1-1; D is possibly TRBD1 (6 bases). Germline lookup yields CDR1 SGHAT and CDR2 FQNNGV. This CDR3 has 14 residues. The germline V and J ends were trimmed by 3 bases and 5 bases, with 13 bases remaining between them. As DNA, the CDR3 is TGTGCCAGCAGCTTTGGGGGCGCGGGAACTGAAGCTTTCTTT. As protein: CASSFGGAGTEAFF.

The CDR3 region has the DNA TGTGCCAGCAGCTCACTAACAGATACGCAGTATTTT. Translation gives CASSSLTDTQYF. This rearrangement joins TRBV7-9 to TRBJ2-3; the D is unclear. CDR3 length: 12 amino acids. V was trimmed by 4 bases and J by 3 bases, leaving 5 bases between them. CDR1 and CDR2 (germline): SEHNR, FQNEAQ (reference sequence).

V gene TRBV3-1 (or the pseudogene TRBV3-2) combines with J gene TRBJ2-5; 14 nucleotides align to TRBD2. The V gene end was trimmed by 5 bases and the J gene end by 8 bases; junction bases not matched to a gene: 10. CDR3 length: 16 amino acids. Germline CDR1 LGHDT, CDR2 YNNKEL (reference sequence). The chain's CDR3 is CASSSRLAGGPGTQYF. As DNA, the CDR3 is TGTGCCAGCAGCTCACGACTAGCGGGGGGGCCCGGCACCCAGTACTTC.

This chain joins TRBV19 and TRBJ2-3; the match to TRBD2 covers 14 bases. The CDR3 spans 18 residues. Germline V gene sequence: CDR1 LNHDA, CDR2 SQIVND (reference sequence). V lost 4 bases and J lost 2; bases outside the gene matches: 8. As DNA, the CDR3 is TGTGCCAGTAGTACCGGACTAGCGGGGGGCACCTACACAGATACGCAGTATTTT. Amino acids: CASSTGLAGGTYTDTQYF.

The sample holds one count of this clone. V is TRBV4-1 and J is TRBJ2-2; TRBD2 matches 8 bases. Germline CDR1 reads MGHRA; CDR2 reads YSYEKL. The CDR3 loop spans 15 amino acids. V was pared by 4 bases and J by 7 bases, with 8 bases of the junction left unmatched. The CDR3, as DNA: TGCGCCAGCAGCCCCTGGACTAGCATCGACGGGGAGCTGTTTTTT. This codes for CASSPWTSIDGELFF.

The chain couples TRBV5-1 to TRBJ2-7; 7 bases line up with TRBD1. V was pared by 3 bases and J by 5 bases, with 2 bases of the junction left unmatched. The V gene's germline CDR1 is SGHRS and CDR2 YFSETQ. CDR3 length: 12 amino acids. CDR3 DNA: TGCGCCAGCAGCTCAACAGGGGACGAGCAGTACTTC. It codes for CASSSTGDEQYF.

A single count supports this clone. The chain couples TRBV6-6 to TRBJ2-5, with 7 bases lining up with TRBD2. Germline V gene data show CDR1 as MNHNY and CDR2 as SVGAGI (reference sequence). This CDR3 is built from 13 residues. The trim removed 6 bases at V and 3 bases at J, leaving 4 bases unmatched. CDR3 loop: CASRRTREETQYF. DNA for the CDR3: TGTGCCAGCAGAAGGACTAGGGAAGAGACCCAGTACTTC.

The CDR3 DNA is TGTGCCAGTAGCCCCGCAGAGGGGGCCTACGAGCAGTACTTC. Residues: CASSPAEGAYEQYF. V usage is TRBV19 and J usage is TRBJ2-7; D may be TRBD1 (6 bases). Germline V CDR1 and CDR2: LNHDA, SQIVND (reference sequence). Trimming took off 6 bases at V and 2 bases at J, with 14 bases between the two ends. CDR3 length equals 14 residues.

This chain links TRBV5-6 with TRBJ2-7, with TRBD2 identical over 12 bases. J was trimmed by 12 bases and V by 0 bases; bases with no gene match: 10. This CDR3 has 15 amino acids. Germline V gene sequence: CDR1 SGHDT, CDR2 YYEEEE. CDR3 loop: CASSLAASGRAAPYF. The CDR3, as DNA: TGTGCCAGCAGCTTGGCCGCTAGCGGGAGGGCCGCTCCGTACTTC. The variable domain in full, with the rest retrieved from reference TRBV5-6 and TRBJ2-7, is DAGVTQSPTHLIKTRGQQVTLRCSPKSGHDTVSWYQQALGQGPQFIFQYYEEEERQRGNFPDRFSGHQFPNYSSELNVNALLLGDSALYLCASSLAASGRAAPYFGPGTRLTVT.

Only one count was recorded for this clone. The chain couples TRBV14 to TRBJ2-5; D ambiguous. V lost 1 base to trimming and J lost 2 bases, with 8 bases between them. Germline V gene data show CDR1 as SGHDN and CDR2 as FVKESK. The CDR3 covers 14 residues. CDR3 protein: CASSQVLGQETQYF. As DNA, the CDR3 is TGTGCCAGCAGCCAAGTTCTGGGTCAAGAGACCCAGTACTTC.

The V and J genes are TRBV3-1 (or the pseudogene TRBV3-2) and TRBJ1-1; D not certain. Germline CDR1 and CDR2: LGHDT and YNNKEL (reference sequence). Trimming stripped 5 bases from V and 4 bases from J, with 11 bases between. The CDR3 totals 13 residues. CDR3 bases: TGTGCCAGCAGCTCGGATGTCAGCACTGAAGCTTTCTTT. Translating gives CASSSDVSTEAFF.

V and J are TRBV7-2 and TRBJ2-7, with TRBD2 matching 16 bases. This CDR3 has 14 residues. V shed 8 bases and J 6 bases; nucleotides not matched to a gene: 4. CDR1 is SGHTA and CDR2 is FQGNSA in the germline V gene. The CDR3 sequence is CASEGLAGGFEQYF. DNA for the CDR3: TGTGCCAGCGAGGGACTAGCGGGGGGGTTCGAGCAGTACTTC.

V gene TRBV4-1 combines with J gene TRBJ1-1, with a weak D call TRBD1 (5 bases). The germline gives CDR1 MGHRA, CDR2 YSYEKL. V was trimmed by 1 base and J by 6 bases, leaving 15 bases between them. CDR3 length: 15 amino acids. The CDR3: CASSQAGGGLAEAFF. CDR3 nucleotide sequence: TGCGCCAGCAGCCAAGCGGGTGGGGGACTGGCTGAAGCTTTCTTT.

Here the CDR3 reads CASSGPGGRTEAFF. CDR3 in DNA: TGTGCCAGCAGTGGTCCGGGGGGGAGGACTGAAGCTTTCTTT. J is TRBJ1-1 and V is TRBV2; D might be TRBD1 (5 bases). This CDR3 region has 14 residues. Germline-derived CDR1 and CDR2 are SNHLY and FYNNEI. Between the trimmed V and J ends, which lost 4 bases and 5 bases, there was a span of 14 bases.

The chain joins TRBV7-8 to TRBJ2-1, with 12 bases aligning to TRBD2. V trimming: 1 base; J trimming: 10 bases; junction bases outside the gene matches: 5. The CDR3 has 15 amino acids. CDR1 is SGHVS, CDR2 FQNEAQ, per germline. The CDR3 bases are TGTGCCAGCAGCTTAGGAGCTAGCGGGGGGGGCGAGCAGTTCTTC. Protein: CASSLGASGGGEQFF.

CDR3 nucleotide sequence: TGTGCCAGCTCCCCTACTAGCGGGAGTAACTACGAGCAGTACTTC. Its translation is CASSPTSGSNYEQYF. The chain carries TRBV18 and TRBJ2-7; 11 positions match TRBD2. The CDR3 sequence is 15 residues long. Per germline, CDR1 KGHSH and CDR2 LQKENI. Losses at the gene ends were 6 bases for V and 3 bases for J; bases not matched to a gene: 7.

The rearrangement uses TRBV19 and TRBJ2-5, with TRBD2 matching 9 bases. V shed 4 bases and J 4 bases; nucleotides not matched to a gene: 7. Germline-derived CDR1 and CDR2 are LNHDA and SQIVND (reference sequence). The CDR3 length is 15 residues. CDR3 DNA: TGTGCCAGTAGTACTTTAGCGGGAGTTGGAGAGACCCAGTACTTC. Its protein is CASSTLAGVGETQYF.

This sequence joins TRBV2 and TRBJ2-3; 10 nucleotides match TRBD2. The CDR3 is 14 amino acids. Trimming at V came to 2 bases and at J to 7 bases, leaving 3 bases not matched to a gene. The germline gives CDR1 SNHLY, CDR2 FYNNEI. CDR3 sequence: CASSELAGEYTQYF. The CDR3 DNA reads TGTGCCAGCAGTGAACTAGCGGGAGAATATACGCAGTATTTT.

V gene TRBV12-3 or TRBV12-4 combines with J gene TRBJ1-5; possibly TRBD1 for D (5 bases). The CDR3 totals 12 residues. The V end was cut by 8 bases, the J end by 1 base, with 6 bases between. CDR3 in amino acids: CASAGSNQPQHF. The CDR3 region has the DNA TGTGCCAGCGCAGGGAGCAATCAGCCCCAGCATTTT.